This entry concerns a single TCR beta chain. The antigen is not known. This specimen includes other DNA sequences encoding the same CDR3. TCRdb's table, derived via immunoSEQ multiplex PCR, lists solely in-frame clones and lacks some. The repertoire holds 2 million to 3 million clones, with more than 85% as singletons. This entry is derived from a study of shared clonotypes between healthy human individuals. Overall study findings and caveats: Sampling included only blood; tissue repertoires likely differ. Sequencing depth was predicted to influence how clonotypes are shared among donors.

Trimming cost V 4 bases and J 3 bases, with 10 bases left between them. The CDR3 covers 13 residues. Looked up from germline, CDR1 is SEHNR and CDR2 is FQNEAQ (reference sequence). This TCR derives from a young man in good health. Some clones in this sample may be carry-over from other donors' samples. Material for sequencing was naive CD4+ T cells from PBMCs. Subset described: CD45RA+ positively selected. The rearrangement joins TRBV7-9 to TRBJ2-7; D may be TRBD1 (5 bases). The CDR3 DNA sequence: TGTGCCAGCAGCTCAGACAGAAGCTACGAGCAGTACTTC. Its translation: CASSSDRSYEQYF.